Presented here are 25 T cell receptor beta chains from one specimen sequenced in a study of persistence of HIV-infected CD4 T cells. Lysates of CMV-infected fibroblasts at 9 to 10 ug/mL stimulated these cells. CD4+ T cells upregulating both CD40 ligand and CD69 were sorted as responding cells. This was the immunoSEQ version 4 assay in survey mode. Sequenced by immunoSEQ multiplex PCR; TCRdb stores in-frame clones only, minus some. Among about 7,000 clones listed, around 80% were seen once. What these receptors recognize is not known. Sequences were derived from CD4+ T cells sorted from PBMCs after approximately 19-hour stimulation, sampled from a patient who received antiretroviral therapy. The receptors here all came from an adult woman with HIV who was CMV-seropositive.

Only a few counts were recorded for this clone. The chain recombines TRBV7-9 with TRBJ2-5; 8 bases line up with TRBD1. Germline CDR1 reads SEHNR; CDR2 reads FQNEAQ (reference sequence). The CDR3 extends over 15 amino acids. V was clipped by 5 bases and J by 1 base; unmatched bases: 6. The DNA for the CDR3 is TGTGCCAGCAGCCTCGACAGGGGCACCCAAGAGACCCAGTACTTC. It encodes CASSLDRGTQETQYF. The variable domain in full, with the rest retrieved from reference TRBV7-9 and TRBJ2-5, is DTGVSQNPRHKITKRGQNVTFRCDPISEHNRLYWYRQTLGQGPEFLTYFQNEAQLEKSRLLSDRFSAERPKGSFSTLEIQRTEQGDSAMYLCASSLDRGTQETQYFGPGTRLLVL.

This clone was seen just once. This chain uses TRBV3-1 (or the pseudogene TRBV3-2) with TRBJ2-5; 7 nucleotides line up with TRBD2. This CDR3 has 15 residues. V lost 1 base and J lost 5; bases outside the gene matches: 7. Germline CDR1 is LGHDT and CDR2 is YNNKEL (reference sequence). CDR3 region: CASSQGTSSRETQYF. The CDR3 DNA follows: TGTGCCAGCAGCCAAGGGACTAGTTCCCGGGAGACCCAGTACTTC.

This chain uses TRBV9 with TRBJ2-7; TRBD2 agrees at 8 bases. V shed 0 bases and J 6 bases; nucleotides not matched to a gene: 11. The CDR3 consists of 16 residues. The germline V gene encodes CDR1 SGDLS and CDR2 YYNGEE. The CDR3 spells CASSVDSGTRTREQYF. CDR3 coding DNA: TGTGCCAGCAGCGTAGATTCTGGGACTAGGACGCGCGAGCAGTACTTC.

V gene TRBV5-5 combines with J gene TRBJ2-1, with D perhaps TRBD2 (6 bases). V was clipped by 2 bases and J by 3 bases, with 12 bases between them. The CDR3 is 15 residues long. Germline V gene lookup returns CDR1 SGHKS and CDR2 YYEKEE (reference sequence). CDR3 nucleotides: TGTGCCAGCAGCTTTGGTGGGAGGAGCTACAATGAGCAGTTCTTC. It translates to CASSFGGRSYNEQFF.

The chain couples TRBV28 to TRBJ2-7, with D unclear. The CDR3 extends over 12 amino acids. Deletions cut 6 bases from V and 8 bases from J, with 14 bases between. The germline CDR1 and CDR2 sequences are MDHEN and SYDVKM. In DNA form, the CDR3 reads TGTGCCAGCAGCTCCGACCCCACTCAGCAGTACTTC. Residues: CASSSDPTQQYF. The full variable domain, completed using reference TRBV28 and TRBJ2-7, is DVKVTQSSRYLVKRTGEKVFLECVQDMDHENMFWYRQDPGLGLRLIYFSYDVKMKEKGDIPEGYSVSREKKERFSLILESASTNQTSMYLCASSSDPTQQYFGPGTRLTVT.

V and J are TRBV7-2 and TRBJ1-4; 7 bases match TRBD1. The germline gives CDR1 SGHTA, CDR2 FQGNSA. CDR3 length: 15 residues. Losses at the gene ends were 5 bases for V and 0 bases for J; bases not matched to a gene: 3. CDR3 residues: CASSRDSATNEKLFF. CDR3 DNA: TGTGCCAGCAGCCGGGACAGTGCAACTAATGAAAAACTGTTTTTT.

The chain carries TRBV5-1 and TRBJ1-2; TRBD1 might be the D (6 bases). The ends were cut back, 5 bases at V and 8 bases at J, with 13 bases in the middle. The CDR3 runs to 12 residues. Germline V gives CDR1 SGHRS, CDR2 YFSETQ. CDR3 DNA sequence: TGCGCCAGCAGTCAGGGGATGGGAGGCTACACCTTC. Translated, it gives CASSQGMGGYTF.

This clone was counted once. The gene calls are TRBV28 and TRBJ1-5, with a tentative D call TRBD1 (5 bases). V was clipped by 6 bases and J by 7 bases, with 13 bases between them. The CDR3 runs to 13 residues. The germline gives CDR1 MDHEN, CDR2 SYDVKM. The CDR3 coding sequence is TGTGCCAGCAGGACAGTCCCGCGGCAGCCCCAGCATTTT. Protein: CASRTVPRQPQHF.

V usage is TRBV28 and J usage is TRBJ2-7; the D gene is possibly TRBD1 (5 bases). Germline V gene sequence: CDR1 MDHEN, CDR2 SYDVKM. The CDR3 runs 14 residues. V was cut by 3 bases and J by 2 bases, with 11 bases left in between. CDR3: CASSFPPGTYEQYF. DNA for the CDR3: TGTGCCAGCAGTTTCCCGCCAGGGACCTACGAGCAGTACTTC.

The chain has TRBV7-8 and TRBJ1-5; D remains unclear. Germline CDR1 and CDR2: SGHVS and FQNEAQ. The CDR3 runs to 14 residues. V was cut by 6 bases and J by 0 bases, with 9 bases left in between. The CDR3 coding sequence is TGTGCCAGCAGACTAGGAGCTAGCAATCAGCCCCAGCATTTT. Its protein is CASRLGASNQPQHF. Looking up the rest from reference TRBV7-8 and TRBJ1-5 gives the full variable domain: GAGVSQSPRYKVAKRGQDVALRCDPISGHVSLFWYQQALGQGPEFLTYFQNEAQLDKSGLPSDRFFAERPEGSVSTLKIQRTQQEDSAVYLCASRLGASNQPQHFGDGTRLSIL.

A few counts support this clone. The V call is TRBV13, the J call TRBJ1-2; D unclear. The germline V gene encodes CDR1 PRHDT and CDR2 FYEKMQ (reference sequence). The CDR3 extends over 14 amino acids. Deletions cut 4 bases from V and 0 bases from J, with 9 bases between. The CDR3, as DNA: TGTGCCAGCAGCTATGACACCTCTAACTATGGCTACACCTTC. It yields the protein CASSYDTSNYGYTF.

The V and J genes are TRBV11-3 and TRBJ1-1, with 10 bases that match TRBD1. The germline V gene has CDR1 SGHNT and CDR2 YENEEA. V was clipped by 5 bases and J by 10 bases; unmatched bases: 4. The CDR3 extends over 12 amino acids. The CDR3 sequence: CASSEWDRGAFF. For the CDR3, the DNA is TGTGCCAGCAGCGAGTGGGACAGGGGAGCTTTCTTT.

About this clone itself: Compared with germline, one end of the junction differs, possibly owing to a read error. The V gene is TRBV12-3 or TRBV12-4, the J gene TRBJ1-3; 7 bases fit TRBD1. CDR3 size: 11 residues. The CDR3 loop reads CASSSGTVRNF. DNA for the CDR3: TGTGCCAGCAGTTCCGGGACAGTACGAAATTTT.

This chain links TRBV29-1 with TRBJ1-1, with TRBD1 matching 9 bases. The CDR3 contains 13 residues. CDR1 is SQVTM and CDR2 is ANQGSEA in the germline V gene. V shed 7 bases and J 4 bases; nucleotides not matched to a gene: 7. The CDR3: CSATRDRVTEAFF. The DNA of the CDR3 is TGCAGCGCTACGAGGGACAGGGTCACTGAAGCTTTCTTT.

CDR3 coding DNA: TGTGCCAGCAGCCAAAGAGCTTCCTACGAGCAGTACTTC. Translation gives CASSQRASYEQYF. This chain joins TRBV7-2 and TRBJ2-7; unclear D gene. V dropped 5 bases and J dropped 1 base, with 9 bases sitting between them. In germline, CDR1 is SGHTA, CDR2 FQGNSA. This CDR3 comprises 13 residues.

This rearrangement joins TRBV6-2 or TRBV6-3 to TRBJ1-1; the D gene is possibly TRBD1 (6 bases). This CDR3 spans 15 amino acids. CDR1 MNHEY and CDR2 SVGEGT come from the germline V gene. The V end lost 5 bases, the J end lost 0 bases, and 13 bases lay between the germline ends. CDR3 in amino acids: CASSDTGQMNTEAFF. The CDR3 DNA reads as TGTGCCAGCAGTGATACCGGACAGATGAACACTGAAGCTTTCTTT.

The chain joins TRBV18 to TRBJ1-1; D call uncertain. The CDR3 has 14 amino acids. The V gene lost 3 bases and the J gene lost 5 bases, with 13 bases spanning the gap. Germline V gene data show CDR1 as KGHSH and CDR2 as LQKENI. CDR3 protein: CASSPYMASTEAFF. The CDR3 bases are TGTGCCAGCTCACCCTATATGGCCTCAACTGAAGCTTTCTTT. The complete variable domain, with remaining parts taken from reference TRBV18 and TRBJ1-1, reads NAGVMQNPRHLVRRRGQEARLRCSPMKGHSHVYWYRQLPEEGLKFMVYLQKENIIDESGMPKERFSAEFPKEGPSILRIQQVVRGDSAAYFCASSPYMASTEAFFGQGTRLTVV.

This clone has a single count. The chain employs TRBV7-6 and TRBJ1-1; maybe TRBD1 (5 bases). V gave up 4 bases and J gave up 3 bases, with 9 bases separating them. This CDR3 spans 13 amino acids. The germline V gene has CDR1 SGHVS and CDR2 FNYEAQ. As DNA, the CDR3 is TGTGCCAGCAGCTCGCAGGGTGACACTGAAGCTTTCTTT. It translates to CASSSQGDTEAFF.

This clone was seen once. The chain joins TRBV5-6 to TRBJ1-1, with 7 bases fitting TRBD1. The CDR3 runs 15 residues. From germline, CDR1 is SGHDT and CDR2 YYEEEE. With 5 bases clipped from V and 0 bases from J, the junction kept 7 bases outside the gene matches. The CDR3 DNA is TGTGCCAGCAGTTATTCCGGGACAGTGAACACTGAAGCTTTCTTT. Amino acid sequence: CASSYSGTVNTEAFF.

The V and J genes are TRBV6-1 and TRBJ1-1; 9 nucleotides agree with TRBD1. CDR1 is MNHNS, CDR2 SASEGT, per germline. V shed 4 bases, J shed 0 bases, and the junction held 6 bases outside the gene matches. There are 16 residues in the CDR3. CDR3 DNA: TGTGCCAGCAGTGCCGGGACAGGGACTATGAACACTGAAGCTTTCTTT. This sequence encodes CASSAGTGTMNTEAFF.

The chain combines TRBV10-3 with TRBJ2-2; no definite D call. The germline V gene has CDR1 ENHRY and CDR2 SYGVKD. CDR3 length equals 16 residues. V was pared by 0 bases and J by 0 bases, with 8 bases between. CDR3 protein: CAISESGAANTGELFF. The CDR3 DNA reads as TGTGCCATCAGTGAGTCAGGTGCGGCGAACACCGGGGAGCTGTTTTTT.

The gene calls are TRBV4-3 and TRBJ1-2; no reliable D call. The CDR3 covers 16 residues. CDR1 is LGHNA, CDR2 YSLEER, per germline. V lost 4 bases and J 1 base, leaving 16 bases between the germline ends. Here the CDR3 reads CASSRRGPGNNYGYTF. CDR3 nucleotides: TGCGCCAGCAGCCGCCGCGGGCCAGGAAATAACTATGGCTACACCTTC.

The J gene is TRBJ2-7, the V gene TRBV27, with D maybe TRBD2 (5 bases). The CDR3 runs 13 residues. V lost 3 bases and J lost 1, with 7 bases in between. CDR1 is MNHEY, CDR2 SMNVEV, per germline (reference sequence). The CDR3 spells CASSFPGSYEQYF. Written as DNA, the CDR3 is TGTGCCAGCAGTTTCCCGGGGTCCTACGAGCAGTACTTC.

V is TRBV10-3 and J is TRBJ2-1, with D tentatively TRBD1 or TRBD2 (5 bases each). V shed 4 bases and J shed 4 bases, with 17 bases lying between them. The CDR3 is made up of 16 amino acids. In germline, CDR1 is ENHRY, CDR2 SYGVKD. The CDR3 DNA reads TGTGCCATCAGTGTGTCCCTCGGGGCCGTATACAATGAGCAGTTCTTC. It translates to CAISVSLGAVYNEQFF.

V usage is TRBV2 and J usage is TRBJ2-5, with 7 nucleotides matching TRBD1. V gave up 5 bases and J gave up 5 bases; unmatched junction bases: 8. CDR3 length: 14 residues. Germline V gene lookup returns CDR1 SNHLY and CDR2 FYNNEI. The CDR3 DNA follows: TGTGCCAGCAGTCGACAGGGTCGGCGGGAGACCCAGTACTTC. Its protein is CASSRQGRRETQYF.